This entry lists 29 T cell receptor beta chains sequenced from one sample in a study of Ad26.COV2.S vaccination and SARS-CoV-2 variants. Treatment defined: 15 to 20 received Ad26.COV2.S at low or high dose, single or two shots; about 5 received placebo; per-sample allocation not given. The investigators took samples on day 63 after the first vaccine or placebo injection. Libraries were prepared by immunoSEQ multiplex PCR; TCRdb keeps only in-frame clonotypes and omits some of them. Of 410,000 or so clones listed, approximately 90% are singletons. This material consisted of peripheral blood, taken in a trial of Ad26.COV2.S vaccine versus placebo. These receptors came from a person between 18 and 59 years old who received the Ad26.COV2.S COVID-19 vaccine or a placebo.

The rearrangement links TRBV7-9 to TRBJ1-1; D is unresolved. Germline V gene sequence: CDR1 SEHNR, CDR2 FQNEAQ (reference sequence). This CDR3 region has 14 residues. V was trimmed by 1 base and J by 5 bases, leaving 11 bases between them. The chain's CDR3 is CASSLVMGGTEAFF. The CDR3, as DNA: TGTGCCAGCAGCTTAGTTATGGGTGGAACTGAAGCTTTCTTT.

This chain uses TRBV4-1 with TRBJ1-2, with a weak D call TRBD1 (6 bases). Germline loops: CDR1 MGHRA, CDR2 YSYEKL. V was clipped by 5 bases and J by 6 bases, with 19 bases between them. This CDR3 spans 15 amino acids. For the CDR3, the DNA is TGCGCCAGCAGCGACCGAACAGGGTATTCGCATGGCTACACCTTC. Amino acids: CASSDRTGYSHGYTF.

This rearrangement joins TRBV4-1 to TRBJ2-1; a possible D gene is TRBD2 (6 bases). CDR3 length: 16 amino acids. CDR1 is MGHRA and CDR2 is YSYEKL in the germline V gene. Trimming stripped 7 bases from V and 3 bases from J, with 19 bases between. Here the CDR3 reads CASTIMMGGLYNEQFF. The CDR3 DNA follows: TGCGCCAGCACCATTATGATGGGGGGACTCTACAATGAGCAGTTCTTC.

CDR3 sequence (DNA): TGTGCCAGCATCCGGACTAGCGGTTACACAGATACGCAGTATTTT. It yields the protein CASIRTSGYTDTQYF. J is TRBJ2-3 and V is TRBV7-2; TRBD2 aligns across 10 bases. Germline values: CDR1 SGHTA, CDR2 FQGNSA. J gave up 2 bases and V 7 bases, and 6 bases lay outside the gene matches. The CDR3 is made up of 15 amino acids.

This chain links TRBV4-1 with TRBJ2-5, with D perhaps TRBD1 (5 bases). CDR1 is MGHRA and CDR2 is YSYEKL in the germline V gene. V was pared by 1 base and J by 1 base, with 7 bases between. The CDR3 extends over 14 amino acids. The CDR3 coding sequence is TGCGCCAGCAGCCAAGTTAGGGGCCAAGAGACCCAGTACTTC. Protein sequence: CASSQVRGQETQYF.

The CDR3 here is CASSLGADTYQPQHF. Written as DNA, the CDR3 is TGTGCCAGCAGCTTAGGGGCGGACACCTATCAGCCCCAGCATTTT. The chain uses TRBV7-2 and TRBJ1-5; tentatively, D is TRBD1 (5 bases). CDR1 and CDR2 from the germline V gene are SGHTA and FQGNSA. Deletions cut 1 base from V and 5 bases from J, with 12 bases between. CDR3 length: 15 residues.

CDR3 residues: CASSLQGSSYEQYF. The CDR3 nucleotides are TGTGCCAGCAGCTTACAGGGATCATCCTACGAGCAGTACTTC. This chain joins TRBV11-2 and TRBJ2-7; tentatively, D is TRBD1 (5 bases). The V gene's germline CDR1 is SGHAT and CDR2 FQNNGV. This CDR3 region has 14 residues. V was shortened by 2 bases and J by 1 base, with 9 bases between the two germline ends.

The chain couples TRBV6-5 to TRBJ2-5, with 7 positions matching TRBD2. Germline CDR1 and CDR2: MNHEY and SVGAGI. This CDR3 has 13 amino acids. J lost 1 base, V lost 7 bases, and 3 bases had no gene match. The CDR3 sequence: CASTSGGQETQYF. The DNA for the CDR3 is TGTGCCAGCACCTCGGGGGGCCAAGAGACCCAGTACTTC.

V and J are TRBV29-1 and TRBJ2-7; D possibly matches TRBD1 or TRBD2 (5 bases each). CDR3 length: 14 residues. The germline V and J ends were trimmed by 6 bases and 6 bases, with 21 bases remaining between them. Germline loops: CDR1 SQVTM, CDR2 ANQGSEA. CDR3 in amino acids: CSVPRGPESSEQYF. The CDR3 region has the DNA TGCAGCGTCCCGAGGGGTCCCGAGAGTTCCGAGCAGTACTTC.

The chain couples TRBV7-2 to TRBJ1-2, with 9 bases fitting TRBD1. Germline V gene sequence: CDR1 SGHTA, CDR2 FQGNSA. The CDR3 length is 17 residues. Trimming took 5 bases from V and 4 from J; bases not matched to a gene: 14. The CDR3 sequence: CASSLQTGGNGAYGYTF. Written as DNA, the CDR3 is TGTGCCAGCAGCCTACAGACAGGGGGAAACGGAGCCTATGGCTACACCTTC.

The chain is built from TRBV11-2 and TRBJ2-6; 8 bases are a match to TRBD1. The CDR3 is made up of 17 amino acids. Trimming removed 5 bases from V and 1 base from J; junction bases left unmatched: 7. Germline lookup yields CDR1 SGHAT and CDR2 FQNNGV. The CDR3 bases are TGTGCCAGCAGCCAGGGACAGGTCACGTCTGGGGCCAACGTCCTGACTTTC. Its protein product is CASSQGQVTSGANVLTF.

V usage is TRBV4-2 and J usage is TRBJ2-7; 10 nucleotides match TRBD1. The CDR3 is 14 residues long. Germline V gives CDR1 LGHNA, CDR2 YNFKEQ. V dropped 4 bases and J dropped 2; count of bases not matched to a gene: 2. The CDR3 sequence: CASSRGQGTYEQYF. The CDR3 DNA reads as TGTGCCAGCAGCCGGGGACAGGGGACCTACGAGCAGTACTTC.

The chain recombines TRBV4-3 with TRBJ2-1; 7 bases match TRBD1. J was trimmed by 0 bases and V by 0 bases; bases with no gene match: 5. The CDR3 extends over 17 amino acids. Germline CDR1 and CDR2: LGHNA and YSLEER. This CDR3 is CASSQDVGGYSYNEQFF. The CDR3 DNA follows: TGCGCCAGCAGCCAAGATGTAGGGGGCTACTCCTACAATGAGCAGTTCTTC.

This chain connects TRBV7-2 to TRBJ2-5, with D possibly matching TRBD2 (6 bases). The CDR3 has 14 residues. Germline V gene lookup returns CDR1 SGHTA and CDR2 FQGNSA. V was trimmed by 2 bases and J by 1 base, leaving 8 bases between them. CDR3 region: CASSLSGPQETQYF. The CDR3 DNA sequence: TGTGCCAGCAGCTTAAGCGGGCCCCAAGAGACCCAGTACTTC.

This clone was recorded only once. The chain joins TRBV4-3 to TRBJ2-1; 11 bases align to TRBD2. J was trimmed by 6 bases and V by 3 bases; bases with no gene match: 4. The CDR3 contains 15 residues. Germline CDR1 and CDR2: LGHNA and YSLEER. CDR3 DNA sequence: TGCGCCAGCAGCCACCAACTAGCGGGGGTCAATGAGCAGTTCTTC. It encodes CASSHQLAGVNEQFF.

The V and J genes are TRBV9 and TRBJ2-3, with 9 bases fitting TRBD2. The CDR3 runs 16 residues. After removal of 3 bases from V and 5 bases from J, the junction contained 10 bases not matched to a gene. Germline CDR1 reads SGDLS; CDR2 reads YYNGEE. The chain's CDR3 is CASSARSSGGIDTQYF. The CDR3 DNA reads as TGTGCCAGCAGCGCGCGGTCGAGCGGGGGGATAGATACGCAGTATTTT.

The chain has TRBV6-9 and TRBJ2-1, with a tentative D call TRBD1 (5 bases). The CDR3 covers 14 residues. From germline, CDR1 is MNHGY and CDR2 SVAAGI. Trimming took 4 bases from V and 7 from J, leaving 14 bases between them. The CDR3 region is CASSSTVLENEQFF. In DNA form, the CDR3 reads TGTGCCAGCAGTTCGACAGTCCTTGAAAATGAGCAGTTCTTC.

The chain recombines TRBV9 with TRBJ2-2; weak D call: TRBD1 (6 bases). Trimming removed 1 base at V and 2 bases at J, with 21 bases between. Germline loops: CDR1 SGDLS, CDR2 YYNGEE. There are 19 residues in the CDR3. The CDR3 loop reads CASSVSYRPTDSNTGELFF. The CDR3 DNA is TGTGCCAGCAGCGTATCTTACCGACCGACGGACAGTAACACCGGGGAGCTGTTTTTT.

The CDR3 region has the DNA TGTGCCAGCAGTTCCCGGTTCACCGGCACTGAAGCTTTCTTT. It specifies CASSSRFTGTEAFF. The gene calls are TRBV27 and TRBJ1-1; D not resolved. The CDR3 loop spans 14 amino acids. Looked up from germline, CDR1 is MNHEY and CDR2 is SMNVEV (reference sequence). V was shortened by 4 bases and J by 4 bases, with 13 bases between the two germline ends.

J is TRBJ1-1 and V is TRBV19, with D possibly TRBD1 on 5 matching bases. V shed 8 bases and J shed 6 bases, with 16 bases lying between them. Per germline, CDR1 LNHDA and CDR2 SQIVND (reference sequence). CDR3 length equals 13 residues. The CDR3 nucleotides are TGTGCCAGTTCACCAGGGTGGAGCCCTGAAGCTTTCTTT. This gives the protein CASSPGWSPEAFF.

J is TRBJ2-3 and V is TRBV9, with D tentatively TRBD2 (5 bases). V lost 4 bases and J lost 5, with 17 bases in between. This CDR3 contains 15 residues. CDR1 SGDLS and CDR2 YYNGEE come from the germline V gene. The CDR3 reads CASSPHTSGGDTQYF. The CDR3 coding sequence is TGTGCCAGCAGCCCCCACACGTCAGGAGGAGATACGCAGTATTTT.

The rearrangement links TRBV12-3 or TRBV12-4 to TRBJ1-3, with TRBD1 identical over 8 bases. CDR3 length: 12 residues. V shed 8 bases and J 10 bases; nucleotides not matched to a gene: 7. Here the CDR3 reads CASFLQGATIYF. For the CDR3, the DNA is TGTGCCAGCTTCCTCCAGGGGGCGACCATATATTTT.

The chain combines TRBV10-1 with TRBJ1-5; no firm D call. Trimming removed 7 bases from V and 0 bases from J, with 13 bases in between. CDR3 length equals 15 residues. Germline V gene data show CDR1 as WNHNN and CDR2 as SYGVQD (reference sequence). The CDR3 reads CASIGQSNSNQPQHF. The CDR3, as DNA: TGCGCCAGCATTGGGCAGAGTAATAGCAATCAGCCCCAGCATTTT.

This chain joins TRBV4-1 and TRBJ2-7, with TRBD2 matching 9 bases. The CDR3 is 16 residues long. Germline V gene data show CDR1 as MGHRA and CDR2 as YSYEKL. Trimming cost V 0 bases and J 4 bases; bases outside gene matches: 7. The CDR3 DNA follows: TGCGCCAGCAGCCAAGATTCGCGGCTAGCGGGATACGAGCAGTACTTC. Its translation: CASSQDSRLAGYEQYF.

The chain carries TRBV24-1 and TRBJ2-2, with 8 bases lining up with TRBD1. Looked up from germline, CDR1 is KGHDR and CDR2 is SFDVKD. The CDR3 contains 16 residues. The J segment lost 4 bases and the V segment lost 4 bases, leaving 7 bases of the junction unmatched. The chain's CDR3 is CATSDPGGAGTGELFF. The CDR3 coding sequence is TGTGCCACCAGTGACCCAGGGGGCGCGGGCACCGGGGAGCTGTTTTTT.

The chain couples TRBV5-1 to TRBJ1-1, with D perhaps matching TRBD1 (5 bases). V lost 0 bases to trimming and J lost 0 bases, with 12 bases between them. Germline V gene data show CDR1 as SGHRS and CDR2 as YFSETQ. This CDR3 comprises 16 residues. The chain's CDR3 is CASSLGGTTLNTEAFF. CDR3 in DNA: TGCGCCAGCAGCTTGGGCGGGACTACCCTGAACACTGAAGCTTTCTTT.

The chain is built from TRBV5-6 and TRBJ2-1; no definite D call. The V gene lost 0 bases and the J gene lost 8 bases, with 6 bases spanning the gap. The CDR3 runs to 12 residues. Germline CDR1 reads SGHDT; CDR2 reads YYEEEE. This CDR3 is CASSLDSYEQFF. CDR3 nucleotide sequence: TGTGCCAGCAGCTTGGATAGTTATGAGCAGTTCTTC. The entire variable domain, with the rest obtained from reference TRBV5-6 and TRBJ2-1, is as follows: DAGVTQSPTHLIKTRGQQVTLRCSPKSGHDTVSWYQQALGQGPQFIFQYYEEEERQRGNFPDRFSGHQFPNYSSELNVNALLLGDSALYLCASSLDSYEQFFGPGTRLTVL.

The chain couples TRBV7-6 to TRBJ1-4; D remains ambiguous. V was trimmed by 5 bases and J by 6 bases, leaving 19 bases between them. Germline V gene lookup returns CDR1 SGHVS and CDR2 FNYEAQ. The CDR3 has 16 residues. DNA for the CDR3: TGTGCCAGCAGCCAATACCTGGCGGGGATGGATGAAAAACTGTTTTTT. Its protein product is CASSQYLAGMDEKLFF.

The chain uses TRBV19 and TRBJ2-1, with D unclear. V shed 3 bases and J shed 4 bases, with 10 bases lying between them. Germline CDR1 is LNHDA and CDR2 is SQIVND (reference sequence). There are 14 residues in the CDR3. The CDR3 DNA follows: TGTGCCAGTAGTATGTGGCACAGTTACAATGAGCAGTTCTTC. This encodes CASSMWHSYNEQFF.